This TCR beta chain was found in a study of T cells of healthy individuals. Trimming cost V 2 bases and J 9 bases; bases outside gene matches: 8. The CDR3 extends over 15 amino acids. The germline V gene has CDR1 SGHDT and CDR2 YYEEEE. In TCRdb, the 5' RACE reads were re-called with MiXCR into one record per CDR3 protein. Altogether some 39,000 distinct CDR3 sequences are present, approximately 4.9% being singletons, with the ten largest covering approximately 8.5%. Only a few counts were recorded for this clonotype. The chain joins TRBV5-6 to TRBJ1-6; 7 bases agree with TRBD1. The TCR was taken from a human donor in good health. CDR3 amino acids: CASSFRGGTGSPLHF. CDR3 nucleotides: TGTGCCAGCAGCTTCAGGGGGGGGACCGGTTCACCCCTCCACTTT.